The source of this T cell receptor beta chain is a study of T-cell memory formation after mild COVID-19. Of note for this clonotype: Its antigen is not identified.

Study observations and caveats: Pre-infection memory harbored some responding clones, suggesting cross-reactive memory joined. Those CD4+ clones that contracted were mainly in CM and EM (CD8+ ones in EMRA).

CDR3 size: 15 residues. Looked up from germline, CDR1 is SGHKS and CDR2 is YYEKEE (reference sequence). Deletions cut 2 bases from V and 2 bases from J, with 13 bases between. From 5'RACE with constant-segment primers came TCR alpha and TCR beta cDNA libraries that carried sample barcodes and UMIs. One entry per CDR3 protein results from TCRdb running MiXCR on the 5' RACE reads. The sample lists approximately 500,000 distinct CDR3 sequences; nearly 25% were seen once. The source is an adult woman who had mild COVID-19 (a few samples of this study predate the infection). Cell type and time point are not known. Sequencing was performed on PBMCs or a T cell subset sorted from them (not recorded which). This chain uses TRBV5-5 with TRBJ1-2, with TRBD1 as a possible D gene (6 bases). The CDR3 DNA sequence: TGTGCCAGCAGCTTCCAGGGGCGAGTGAACTATGGCTACACCTTC. It specifies CASSFQGRVNYGYTF.